This TCR beta chain was identified during a study of blood T cells in healthy people across ages. The CDR3 has 14 residues. Germline lookup yields CDR1 MGHDK and CDR2 SYGVNS. V lost 3 bases, J lost 3 bases, and 11 bases lay in between. Study results and limitations: Donor CMV infection status was unknown, possibly confounding age-related changes in expanded clonotypes. Naive CD4+ cell counts and diversity both ran higher in long-lived than in aged donors. Unsorted PBMCs ruled out conclusive naive versus antigen-experienced comparison.

In this sample, this clonotype turned up a few times. The antigen is not known. With a J-beta primer mix and a sample-barcoded 5' primer, a second PCR ran about 7 to 12 cycles. TCRdb reprocessed the 5' RACE reads via MiXCR and lists one record per CDR3 protein. The sample contains some 1.5 million distinct CDR3 sequences, approximately 28% of which appear only once. Material for sequencing was blood. The chain joins TRBV25-1 to TRBJ1-2; D remains ambiguous. The receptor was derived from a woman aged 25 to 45 in good health. The CDR3 DNA reads TGTGCCAGCAGTGATCCGCCCGGGGACTATGGCTACACCTTC. Its protein product is CASSDPPGDYGYTF.